One sample yielded the 12 T cell receptor beta chains listed below, sequenced in a study of neurological immune-mediated disorders. TCRdb ran MiXCR on the 5' RACE reads and lists one entry per CDR3 protein. The sample lists some 60,000 distinct CDR3 sequences; roughly 9.8% were seen once. Sample time point: longitudinal time-point 2. Sequencing was done on a sample of PBMCs. These receptors were taken from a man aged 25 to 40 in good health.

At least ten counts were recorded for this clonotype. The rearrangement joins TRBV7-6 to TRBJ2-7, with TRBD1 identical over 8 bases. Germline V gene data show CDR1 as SGHVS and CDR2 as FNYEAQ. V trimming: 5 bases; J trimming: 1 base; junction bases outside the gene matches: 13. This CDR3 region has 17 residues. This CDR3 reads CASSATSGGVLSYEQYF. CDR3 coding DNA: TGTGCCAGCAGCGCGACCTCAGGGGGCGTCCTGTCCTACGAGCAGTACTTC.

The sample holds many counts of this clonotype. The gene calls are TRBV7-3 and TRBJ2-1; 7 bases fit TRBD2. The germline V gene has CDR1 SGHTA and CDR2 FQGTGA. The length of the CDR3 is 18 residues. Trimming removed 5 bases from V and 0 bases from J; junction bases left unmatched: 13. CDR3 protein: CASSQRAPGRRSYNEQFF. CDR3 nucleotide sequence: TGTGCCAGCAGCCAGAGGGCCCCCGGGAGGCGCTCCTACAATGAGCAGTTCTTC.

The gene calls are TRBV4-2 and TRBJ1-3; D uncertain. V lost 8 bases and J 2 bases, leaving 13 bases between the germline ends. Germline V gene lookup returns CDR1 LGHNA and CDR2 YNFKEQ. The CDR3 runs to 14 residues. CDR3 nucleotide sequence: TGTGCCAGCCTCCCGCCTGGTGCTGGAAACACCATATATTTT. Protein product: CASLPPGAGNTIYF.

By share, this clonotype ranks as medium-sized. The gene calls are TRBV7-6 and TRBJ2-1; the match to TRBD2 covers 10 bases. J gave up 6 bases and V 0 bases, and 5 bases lay outside the gene matches. The CDR3 is made up of 16 amino acids. The germline CDR1 and CDR2 sequences are SGHVS and FNYEAQ. The CDR3 DNA sequence: TGTGCCAGCAGCTTAGCTACTAGCGGGATTCCCAATGAGCAGTTCTTC. It encodes CASSLATSGIPNEQFF.

The V gene is TRBV6-6, the J gene TRBJ1-1; 7 nucleotides line up with TRBD1. Germline V lookup: CDR1 MNHNY, CDR2 SVGAGI (reference sequence). The CDR3 runs 15 residues. The J segment lost 1 base and the V segment lost 4 bases, leaving 6 bases of the junction unmatched. CDR3 DNA: TGTGCCAGCAGTTCTACACAGGGGAAGAACACTGAAGCTTTCTTT. Its protein product is CASSSTQGKNTEAFF.

In this sample, this clonotype turned up many times. The CDR3 sequence is CASTPWTGAYEQYF. The CDR3 DNA sequence: TGTGCCAGCACTCCCTGGACAGGGGCCTACGAGCAGTACTTC. The rearrangement links TRBV7-2 to TRBJ2-7; 9 bases map to TRBD1. The CDR3 length is 14 residues. Germline V gives CDR1 SGHTA, CDR2 FQGNSA. V dropped 7 bases and J dropped 2; count of bases not matched to a gene: 6.

This clonotype has just a few counts. V gene TRBV7-9 combines with J gene TRBJ2-7, with TRBD2 identical over 10 bases. CDR1 and CDR2 (germline): SEHNR, FQNEAQ (reference sequence). The junction had 7 bases not matched to a gene; V was cut back by 3 bases and J by 5 bases. The length of the CDR3 is 15 residues. The CDR3 DNA sequence: TGTGCCAGCAGCTTTGGGGCTAGCGGGAGTGACGAGCAGTACTTC. It is translated as CASSFGASGSDEQYF.

This clonotype was picked up many times. The chain employs TRBV20-1 and TRBJ2-1; 9 nucleotides align to TRBD2. The germline V gene encodes CDR1 DFQATT and CDR2 SNEGSKA (reference sequence). The V gene end was trimmed by 3 bases and the J gene end by 7 bases; junction bases not matched to a gene: 10. The CDR3 totals 15 residues. CDR3 amino acids: CSASAREGPRNEQFF. The CDR3 coding sequence is TGCAGTGCTAGCGCGCGGGAGGGTCCTCGGAATGAGCAGTTCTTC.

This clonotype was counted only a few times. The chain links TRBV28 to TRBJ2-6; D remains unclear. Trimming left V 10 bases short and J 1 base short, with 5 bases between. The CDR3 has 12 amino acids. Germline V gene lookup returns CDR1 MDHEN and CDR2 SYDVKM. Here the CDR3 DNA reads TGTGCCACGTGGTCTGGGGCCAACGTCCTGACTTTC. It translates to CATWSGANVLTF.

The chain uses TRBV7-2 and TRBJ2-1; no definite D call. The CDR3 totals 16 residues. CDR1 SGHTA and CDR2 FQGNSA come from the germline V gene. V was trimmed by 2 bases and J by 6 bases, leaving 17 bases between them. The CDR3 here is CASSLFPSYGANEQFF. CDR3 DNA: TGTGCCAGCAGCTTATTCCCCTCCTACGGCGCCAATGAGCAGTTCTTC.

Many counts were recorded for this clonotype. The chain combines TRBV28 with TRBJ1-1; D is uncertain. Germline CDR1 MDHEN, CDR2 SYDVKM. The CDR3 sequence is 11 residues long. V lost 3 bases and J 4 bases, leaving 3 bases between the germline ends. The CDR3 coding sequence is TGTGCCAGCAGTTTCCCCACTGAAGCTTTCTTT. Protein sequence: CASSFPTEAFF.

This clonotype occurred many times. The rearrangement uses TRBV3-1 and TRBJ1-1, with TRBD1 identical over 7 bases. The CDR3 consists of 13 residues. From germline, CDR1 is LGHDT and CDR2 YNNKEL (reference sequence). With V trimmed by 8 bases and J by 6 bases, 9 bases remained unmatched. CDR3: CASCGTDGAEAFF. The DNA of the CDR3 is TGTGCCAGCTGCGGGACAGACGGGGCTGAAGCTTTCTTT.